Each of the 11 T cell receptor beta chains below was sequenced from the same sample in a study of T cells in Graves' hyperthyroidism and ophthalmopathy. Template material for amplifying TCR beta CDR3 regions consisted of RNA transcripts. Carried out on the TCR CDR3, a first-round RT-PCR used the HTBI primer set. A single record per CDR3 protein comes from TCRdb applying MiXCR to the multiplex PCR reads. The top ten clones hold about 35% of a sample with around 270,000 distinct CDR3 sequences, around a fifth of them seen once. Sample: blood. These receptors were taken from a man aged 50-60 years with Graves' ophthalmopathy.

This clonotype has at least ten counts. The chain employs TRBV30 and TRBJ2-5; 7 positions agree with TRBD1. Germline V gives CDR1 GTSNPN, CDR2 SVGIG (reference sequence). The CDR3 contains 12 residues. V lost 1 base to trimming and J lost 10 bases; unmatched junction nucleotides: 6. CDR3 nucleotide sequence: TGTGCCTGGAGTGGGACAGGAGATGACCAGTACTTC. This sequence encodes CAWSGTGDDQYF.

This clonotype was detected ten times or more. The chain couples TRBV12-3 or TRBV12-4 to TRBJ1-4, with 8 nucleotides matching TRBD1. Trimming cost V 4 bases and J 1 base; bases outside gene matches: 5. CDR3 length: 16 residues. The CDR3, as DNA: TGTGCCAGCAGTTCGGGACAGGAGAGAACTAATGAAAAACTGTTTTTT. It yields the protein CASSSGQERTNEKLFF.

Only a few counts were recorded for this clonotype. The rearrangement uses TRBV10-3 and TRBJ2-1, with 8 positions matching TRBD2. The CDR3 is 16 residues long. V shed 5 bases, J shed 0 bases, and the junction held 6 bases outside the gene matches. CDR1 and CDR2 from the germline V gene are ENHRY and SYGVKD. CDR3 sequence (DNA): TGTGCCATCAGTTTTAGCGGGGTGCTCTCCTACAATGAGCAGTTCTTC. Its protein product is CAISFSGVLSYNEQFF.

This clonotype was counted at least ten times. The rearrangement links TRBV6-1 to TRBJ1-1; D call uncertain. V lost 6 bases to trimming and J lost 3 bases, with 11 bases between them. The CDR3 consists of 13 residues. Germline CDR1 and CDR2: MNHNS and SASEGT. The CDR3 is CASRSGSHTEAFF. In DNA, the CDR3 is TGTGCCAGCAGAAGTGGTTCTCACACTGAAGCTTTCTTT.

The V gene is TRBV5-1, the J gene TRBJ2-1, with 7 bases lining up with TRBD1. CDR3 size: 16 residues. V lost 0 bases to trimming and J lost 8 bases; unmatched junction nucleotides: 11. Germline V gene lookup returns CDR1 SGHRS and CDR2 YFSETQ. The CDR3 DNA follows: TGCGCCAGCAGCTTGGGCTCGGCAGGGGGTAGTGATGAGCAGTTCTTC. It codes for CASSLGSAGGSDEQFF. Full variable domain (rest looked up from reference TRBV5-1 and TRBJ2-1): KAGVTQTPRYLIKTRGQQVTLSCSPISGHRSVSWYQQTPGQGLQFLFEYFSETQRNKGNFPGRFSGRQFSNSRSEMNVSTLELGDSALYLCASSLGSAGGSDEQFFGPGTRLTVL.

There are a few counts of this clonotype. V is TRBV5-8 and J is TRBJ2-3; maybe TRBD2 (6 bases). Germline CDR1 is SGHTS and CDR2 is YDEGEE. Trimming cost V 3 bases and J 5 bases, with 13 bases left between them. CDR3 size: 14 residues. In DNA form, the CDR3 reads TGTGCCAGCAGCTCAACCGGGACTCGAGATACGCAGTATTTT. Translating gives CASSSTGTRDTQYF.

This clonotype was found many times. The V call is TRBV28, the J call TRBJ2-1, with 14 bases that match TRBD2. Germline V lookup: CDR1 MDHEN, CDR2 SYDVKM. J was trimmed by 8 bases and V by 6 bases; bases with no gene match: 12. There are 17 residues in the CDR3. The CDR3, as DNA: TGTGCCAGCAGGCCGCCGGGGACTAGCGGGAGAGAGGATGAGCAGTTCTTC. This gives the protein CASRPPGTSGREDEQFF.

The rearrangement links TRBV2 to TRBJ2-7; TRBD2 agrees at 8 bases. V dropped 2 bases and J dropped 9; count of bases not matched to a gene: 9. Per the germline V gene, CDR1 is SNHLY and CDR2 is FYNNEI. The CDR3 totals 14 residues. The CDR3 DNA reads TGTGCCAGCAGTGAACCAGGACTAGCTTCGCCGCAGTACTTC. Its protein is CASSEPGLASPQYF.

In its sample, this clonotype was seen a few times. The genes are TRBV9 and TRBJ2-5; no clear D gene. The CDR3 has 15 residues. The V gene lost 1 base and the J gene lost 1 base, with 11 bases spanning the gap. CDR1 and CDR2 (germline): SGDLS, YYNGEE. This CDR3 is CASSVSSVSQETQYF. The CDR3 nucleotides read TGTGCCAGCAGCGTATCAAGTGTCAGCCAAGAGACCCAGTACTTC. Variable domain in full (rest from reference TRBV9 and TRBJ2-5): DSGVTQTPKHLITATGQRVTLRCSPRSGDLSVYWYQQSLDQGLQFLIQYYNGEERAKGNILERFSAQQFPDLHSELNLSSLELGDSALYFCASSVSSVSQETQYFGPGTRLLVL.

The sample holds many counts of this clonotype. The DNA of the CDR3 is TGTGCCAGTAGTAGGGGGCCCGGCCGGGATCAGCCCCAGCATTTT. Translated, it gives CASSRGPGRDQPQHF. The chain joins TRBV19 to TRBJ1-5; D might be TRBD1 (6 bases). The germline V and J ends were trimmed by 4 bases and 5 bases, with 15 bases remaining between them. The germline V gene encodes CDR1 LNHDA and CDR2 SQIVND (reference sequence). The CDR3 runs 15 residues.

This clonotype was seen ten or more times. The V call is TRBV27, the J call TRBJ2-1, with D possibly called TRBD1 or TRBD2 (5 bases each). Germline CDR1 reads MNHEY; CDR2 reads SMNVEV (reference sequence). The CDR3 extends over 15 amino acids. The germline V and J ends were trimmed by 3 bases and 0 bases, with 9 bases remaining between them. The DNA of the CDR3 is TGTGCCAGCAGTTTCGGGGCGCGCTCCTACAATGAGCAGTTCTTC. This translates into CASSFGARSYNEQFF.